The clone carrying this TCR beta chain was seen a few times. The antigen remains undetermined. Time point: week 5, during vaccination. The study gave 300 ug of mutant IDH1 20-mer peptide per vaccine dose, with topical imiquimod. TCRdb's table, derived via immunoSEQ multiplex PCR, lists solely in-frame clones and lacks some. The repertoire has some 51,000 clones, roughly 73% of them found once; the top ten carry around 5.2%. This specimen comes from a study of a mutant IDH1 vaccine in newly diagnosed glioma. About the research overall: Before enrollment, patients got radiotherapy alone, temozolomide alone, or mostly the combination.

The V end was cut by 6 bases, the J end by 4 bases, with 16 bases between. The CDR3 runs to 15 residues. The germline CDR1 and CDR2 sequences are MNHEY and SVGAGI. The clonotype originates from a middle-aged man with glioma. This chain links TRBV6-5 with TRBJ1-5; D not certain. Sequencing was performed on PBMCs, taken from a glioma patient whose treatment included an IDH1 peptide vaccine. Written as DNA, the CDR3 is TGTGCCAGCAGCCTTCTCTCAGGCAGGAATCAGCCCCAGCATTTT. Protein sequence: CASSLLSGRNQPQHF.